The 27 T cell receptor beta chains in this list originate from one sample, sequenced in a study of cytomegalovirus exposure and HLA in healthy donors. PCR was performed using 60 Vbeta and 13 Jbeta primers. The repertoire was sequenced with immunoSEQ multiplex PCR; TCRdb's copy has only in-frame clones and lacks some. In all, the sample yields tens of thousands of clones. Sequencing was carried out using PBMCs. The receptor source for this set is a woman between 40 and 50 years old in good health and CMV-seronegative.

The chain carries TRBV19 and TRBJ1-1; 7 bases are shared with TRBD1. This CDR3 is built from 15 residues. Germline loops: CDR1 LNHDA, CDR2 SQIVND (reference sequence). J was trimmed by 4 bases and V by 5 bases; bases with no gene match: 10. CDR3 nucleotides: TGTGCCAGTAGTCCGGCGGCAGGGGGAAGCACTGAAGCTTTCTTT. Its translation: CASSPAAGGSTEAFF.

This chain connects TRBV4-1 to TRBJ1-1; possible D gene TRBD1, 6 bases. Germline loops: CDR1 MGHRA, CDR2 YSYEKL. The germline V and J ends were trimmed by 4 bases and 5 bases, with 20 bases remaining between them. The CDR3 contains 16 residues. The CDR3 protein is CASSPAVGGVETEAFF. In nucleotides, the CDR3 is TGCGCCAGCAGCCCGGCCGTAGGGGGGGTAGAGACTGAAGCTTTCTTT.

This chain links TRBV28 with TRBJ1-2; 7 bases map to TRBD1. V lost 2 bases to trimming and J lost 7 bases; unmatched junction nucleotides: 10. This CDR3 is 15 amino acids long. Germline values: CDR1 MDHEN, CDR2 SYDVKM. The CDR3 DNA reads TGTGCCAGCAGTTTACCTTTGGAGACAGGGCGTGGCTACACCTTC. This codes for CASSLPLETGRGYTF.

The chain carries TRBV18 and TRBJ1-4; 8 bases are a match to TRBD1. Germline-derived CDR1 and CDR2 are KGHSH and LQKENI. CDR3 length: 15 amino acids. V lost 5 bases, J lost 6 bases, and 8 bases stayed unmatched. The CDR3, as DNA: TGTGCCAGCTCATCCCGGACAGGGAGTGATGAAAAACTGTTTTTT. Residues: CASSSRTGSDEKLFF.

Notes on this clone: The junction and the germline gene differ at one end; a read error may be behind it. This rearrangement joins TRBV7-2 to TRBJ2-1, with 14 nucleotides matching TRBD2. The CDR3 is 15 residues long. Looked up from germline, CDR1 is SGHTA and CDR2 is FQGNSA. CDR3 loop: CASSPARLAGGPSLF. DNA of the CDR3: TGTGCCAGCAGCCCCGCGCGACTAGCGGGGGGGCCTTCGCTCTTC. The full variable domain, with the rest looked up from reference TRBV7-2 and TRBJ2-1, is GAGVSQSPSNKVTEKGKDVELRCDPISGHTALYWYRQSLGQGLEFLIYFQGNSAPDKSGLPSDRFSAERTGGSVSTLTIQRTQQEDSAVYLCASSPARLAGGPSLFGPGTRLTVL.

V usage is TRBV6-5 and J usage is TRBJ1-5; 9 bases match TRBD1. CDR1 and CDR2 (germline): MNHEY, SVGAGI. The CDR3 spans 15 residues. V gave up 8 bases and J gave up 4 bases; unmatched junction bases: 9. The CDR3 region has the DNA TGTGCCAGCGCTAAACTACAGGGGGCGAATCAGCCCCAGCATTTT. Protein product: CASAKLQGANQPQHF.

This chain joins TRBV10-3 and TRBJ1-1; 8 nucleotides align to TRBD1. Germline V gene sequence: CDR1 ENHRY, CDR2 SYGVKD. V shed 4 bases and J 1 base; nucleotides not matched to a gene: 5. This CDR3 has 15 amino acids. The CDR3 region is CAISGSTGENTEAFF. The CDR3 coding sequence is TGTGCCATCAGTGGGTCGACAGGGGAGAACACTGAAGCTTTCTTT.

The CDR3 region has the DNA TGTGCCATCAGTGAGTCGGCAGGGCGAGCCGGGGAGCTGTTTTTT. Translated: CAISESAGRAGELFF. The chain uses TRBV10-3 and TRBJ2-2; perhaps TRBD1 as D (5 bases). Trimming stripped 0 bases from V and 6 bases from J, with 11 bases between. Germline V gives CDR1 ENHRY, CDR2 SYGVKD. The length of the CDR3 is 15 residues.

CDR3 amino acids: CASSVGGADYGYTF. In nucleotides, the CDR3 is TGTGCCAGCAGCGTAGGGGGGGCGGACTATGGCTACACCTTC. The chain recombines TRBV7-3 with TRBJ1-2; maybe TRBD1 (6 bases). Trimming pared 5 bases from V and 3 bases from J, leaving 13 bases between. The V gene's germline CDR1 is SGHTA and CDR2 FQGTGA. The CDR3 contains 14 residues.

The chain joins TRBV15 to TRBJ1-6, with 8 bases lining up with TRBD1. The CDR3 loop spans 17 amino acids. With 0 bases clipped from V and 7 bases from J, the junction kept 8 bases outside the gene matches. Germline V gives CDR1 LNHNV, CDR2 YYDKDF (reference sequence). The CDR3 sequence is CATSREPPTGGNSPLHF. CDR3 nucleotides: TGTGCCACCAGCAGAGAGCCCCCCACAGGGGGGAATTCACCCCTCCACTTT.

The chain is built from TRBV29-1 and TRBJ2-2; 7 nucleotides align to TRBD2. This CDR3 spans 13 amino acids. Trimming removed 5 bases from V and 6 bases from J; junction bases left unmatched: 6. CDR1 SQVTM and CDR2 ANQGSEA come from the germline V gene. CDR3 coding DNA: TGCAGCGTTCTCGAGGGGAGGGCCGGGGAGCTGTTTTTT. Protein product: CSVLEGRAGELFF.

CDR3 DNA: TGTGCCAGCAGCTTAGGGACAGGTTCCAATTCACCCCTCCACTTT. It specifies CASSLGTGSNSPLHF. The chain is built from TRBV7-9 and TRBJ1-6; 7 bases fit TRBD1. The CDR3 sequence is 15 residues long. Germline loops: CDR1 SEHNR, CDR2 FQNEAQ (reference sequence). Trimming at V came to 1 base and at J to 7 bases, leaving 4 bases not matched to a gene.

The chain uses TRBV19 and TRBJ2-5; the match to TRBD1 covers 9 bases. Losses at the gene ends were 6 bases for V and 6 bases for J; bases not matched to a gene: 5. Germline CDR1 LNHDA, CDR2 SQIVND (reference sequence). The CDR3 extends over 13 amino acids. For the CDR3, the DNA is TGTGCCAGTAGCGAGGACAGGGGCCAGACCCAGTACTTC. Translating it yields CASSEDRGQTQYF. Using reference TRBV19 and TRBJ2-5 for the parts outside the CDR3, the full variable domain is DGGITQSPKYLFRKEGQNVTLSCEQNLNHDAMYWYRQDPGQGLRLIYYSQIVNDFQKGDIAEGYSVSREKKESFPLTVTSAQKNPTAFYLCASSEDRGQTQYFGPGTRLLVL.

V is TRBV5-1 and J is TRBJ2-2; TRBD2 aligns across 12 bases. The CDR3 is 16 amino acids. Germline loops: CDR1 SGHRS, CDR2 YFSETQ. The V segment lost 5 bases and the J segment 4 bases; nucleotides outside the gene matches: 6. CDR3 DNA: TGCGCCAGCAGTCAAGGACTAGCGGGAAGCACCGGGGAGCTGTTTTTT. This translates into CASSQGLAGSTGELFF.

In regard to this clone: Other DNA sequences in this specimen translate into the identical CDR3. The gene calls are TRBV9 and TRBJ1-6; TRBD1 might be the D (6 bases). Trimming pared 2 bases from V and 10 bases from J, leaving 19 bases between. Per the germline V gene, CDR1 is SGDLS and CDR2 is YYNGEE. CDR3 length equals 16 residues. CDR3 loop: CASSVLPGGARSPLHF. CDR3 bases: TGTGCCAGCAGCGTCCTCCCGGGGGGGGCTCGGTCACCCCTCCACTTT.

The chain recombines TRBV18 with TRBJ2-7; D not resolved. The CDR3 is 13 amino acids. The V end was cut by 5 bases, the J end by 2 bases, with 10 bases between. The germline CDR1 and CDR2 sequences are KGHSH and LQKENI. This CDR3 reads CASSSSLAYEQYF. The CDR3 DNA is TGTGCCAGCTCATCCTCTCTAGCCTACGAGCAGTACTTC.

With regard to this clone: Relative to the germline gene, one junction end is altered; a read error may explain this. The chain is built from TRBV30 and TRBJ2-4, with D perhaps matching TRBD2 (6 bases). Per germline, CDR1 GTSNPN and CDR2 SVGIG (reference sequence). The CDR3 length is 15 residues. This chain's CDR3 is CAGSVGGRAKNIQYF. The CDR3 DNA is TGTGCCGGGAGTGTAGGAGGGAGAGCCAAAAACATTCAGTACTTC. Supplemented by reference TRBV30 and TRBJ2-4, the full variable domain reads SQTIHQWPATLVQPVGSPLSLECTVEGTSNPNLYWYRQAAGRGLQLLFYSVGIGQISSEVPQNLSASRPQDRQFILSSKKLLLSDSGFYLCAGSVGGRAKNIQYFGAGTRLSVL.

The rearrangement links TRBV6-5 to TRBJ1-5; TRBD1 matches 8 bases. With V trimmed by 6 bases and J by 4 bases, 8 bases remained unmatched. The CDR3 spans 15 residues. Germline-derived CDR1 and CDR2 are MNHEY and SVGAGI. Written as DNA, the CDR3 is TGTGCCAGCAGCCTGACAGGGGCCTTAAATCAGCCCCAGCATTTT. The encoded protein is CASSLTGALNQPQHF.

The DNA of the CDR3 is TGTGCCTGGAGTGCAGCGGTTGGCTACACCTTC. Its translation: CAWSAAVGYTF. The V and J genes are TRBV30 and TRBJ1-2; unclear D gene. V lost 1 base and J 7 bases, leaving 7 bases between the germline ends. Per germline, CDR1 GTSNPN and CDR2 SVGIG (reference sequence). This CDR3 region has 11 residues.

The chain combines TRBV6-1 with TRBJ2-7, with 10 bases aligning to TRBD1. V lost 6 bases and J lost 2; bases outside the gene matches: 4. Germline assignment: CDR1 MNHNS and CDR2 SASEGT. The CDR3 has 14 residues. The DNA of the CDR3 is TGTGCCAGCAGAAAGACAGGGGGCGCCTACGAGCAGTACTTC. Protein: CASRKTGGAYEQYF.

V usage is TRBV6-1 and J usage is TRBJ2-3, with D perhaps matching TRBD2 (7 bases). CDR3 length equals 16 residues. Germline V lookup: CDR1 MNHNS, CDR2 SASEGT. V shed 3 bases and J shed 0 bases, with 13 bases lying between them. The CDR3 DNA reads as TGTGCCAGCAGTGATCGCGGGGGCCCTAGCACAGATACGCAGTATTTT. This encodes CASSDRGGPSTDTQYF.

The gene calls are TRBV6-6 and TRBJ2-5; weak D call: TRBD1 (5 bases). The germline V and J ends were trimmed by 5 bases and 5 bases, with 15 bases remaining between them. There are 14 residues in the CDR3. Germline loops: CDR1 MNHNY, CDR2 SVGAGI (reference sequence). The CDR3 coding sequence is TGTGCCAGCAGTCCCCCAGGGAAAGGGGAGACCCAGTACTTC. Residues: CASSPPGKGETQYF.

The chain combines TRBV10-3 with TRBJ1-6, with 9 bases fitting TRBD1. CDR1 is ENHRY, CDR2 SYGVKD, per germline. The CDR3 runs to 18 residues. V gave up 2 bases and J gave up 9 bases; unmatched junction bases: 14. CDR3 in amino acids: CAISETQSGQGYGSPLHF. CDR3 DNA: TGTGCCATCAGTGAGACCCAGTCGGGACAGGGATACGGTTCACCCCTCCACTTT.

V and J are TRBV18 and TRBJ1-6; no clear D. Trimming took 4 bases from V and 7 from J, leaving 14 bases between them. Germline-derived CDR1 and CDR2 are KGHSH and LQKENI. The CDR3 is 15 amino acids. In DNA, the CDR3 is TGTGCCAGCTCACTGGGTACGGAGGGAAATTCACCCCTCCACTTT. As protein: CASSLGTEGNSPLHF. Complete variable domain (other parts from reference TRBV18 and TRBJ1-6): NAGVMQNPRHLVRRRGQEARLRCSPMKGHSHVYWYRQLPEEGLKFMVYLQKENIIDESGMPKERFSAEFPKEGPSILRIQQVVRGDSAAYFCASSLGTEGNSPLHFGNGTRLTVT.

V is TRBV7-9 and J is TRBJ2-1; tentatively, D is TRBD2 (5 bases). The CDR3 has 16 amino acids. Germline V lookup: CDR1 SEHNR, CDR2 FQNEAQ (reference sequence). The V end was cut by 4 bases, the J end by 3 bases, with 16 bases between. The CDR3, as DNA: TGTGCCAGCAGCTCCGAACTAGGGATAAGCTACAATGAGCAGTTCTTC. Protein: CASSSELGISYNEQFF.

The chain employs TRBV7-9 and TRBJ2-2; TRBD2 matches 11 bases. The CDR3 covers 16 residues. After removal of 1 base from V and 4 bases from J, the junction contained 2 bases not matched to a gene. Looked up from germline, CDR1 is SEHNR and CDR2 is FQNEAQ (reference sequence). CDR3 bases: TGTGCCAGCAGCTTAGTAGCGGGAGGGTTCACCGGGGAGCTGTTTTTT. Amino acids: CASSLVAGGFTGELFF.

The chain joins TRBV18 to TRBJ2-7, with TRBD2 identical over 8 bases. CDR1 and CDR2 (germline): KGHSH, LQKENI. The CDR3 length is 16 residues. After removal of 3 bases from V and 5 bases from J, the junction contained 12 bases not matched to a gene. CDR3 region: CASSPPLGGGVHEQYF. CDR3 DNA: TGTGCCAGCTCACCTCCTCTCGGGGGGGGTGTCCACGAGCAGTACTTC.